This T cell receptor beta chain was sequenced during a study of T cell responses to AZD1222 COVID-19 vaccine. Study-level information: Second doses were pooled across both intervals (about 4 or about 12 weeks).

The study, taken as a whole, reports: Receipt of two AZD1222 doses was followed by a rise in Spike-specific TCR breadth and depth. White British ancestry dominated among donors, who included more females, and clonal diversity was possibly underestimated. CD4 TCRs covered the whole spike, strongest at regions 160-218 and 743-854.

TCRdb keeps only in-frame clones here, not all; method: immunoSEQ multiplex PCR. The sample yields about 140,000 clones, approximately 89% seen once. Per the germline V gene, CDR1 is MGHRA and CDR2 is YSYEKL. The CDR3 spans 14 residues. V lost 1 base, J lost 6 bases, and 10 bases lay in between. Note on this clone: The antigen remains unidentified.

The clonotype comes from an adult in good health. This specimen was peripheral blood, taken on day 0 of AZD1222 vaccination. V is TRBV4-1 and J is TRBJ2-1, with D uncertain. The CDR3 nucleotides read TGCGCCAGCAGCCAAGTTCTAACTTTCAATGAGCAGTTCTTC. Its translation: CASSQVLTFNEQFF.